This is a list of T cell receptor beta chains from one sample in a study of blood T cell repertoires in COVID-19. Profiled with immunoSEQ multiplex PCR; TCRdb holds only in-frame clones, not every one. Of about 530,000 clones listed, around 90% are singletons. The specimen sequenced was peripheral blood. These receptors were taken from a woman in her fifties or sixties with COVID-19, enrolled during active disease. CDR3s include the opening cysteine and the closing phenylalanine or tryptophan. The D gene is left open where the match is weak. Clone sizes are given selectively: once, few, many, or a class where the clone is expanded.

size,V,D,J,CDR3,DNA
NA,TRBV5-6,TRBD1,TRBJ1-2,CASSLDRDRARGYGYTF,TGTGCCAGCAGCTTAGACCGAGACAGGGCTCGCGGCTATGGCTACACCTTC
once,TRBV27,TRBD1,TRBJ2-6,CASSIGQGGAGANVLTF,TGTGCCAGCAGTATCGGACAGGGGGGTGCTGGGGCCAACGTCCTGACTTTC
NA,TRBV6-1,NA,TRBJ1-2,CASSEAPSRVLYGYTF,TGTGCCAGCAGTGAAGCGCCCTCCAGGGTACTCTATGGCTACACCTTC
NA,TRBV19,NA,TRBJ1-1,CASSIEPGQGGTEAFF,TGTGCCAGTAGTATAGAGCCCGGGCAGGGTGGCACTGAAGCTTTCTTT
NA,TRBV6-1,NA,TRBJ1-2,CASSEAPGEAYGYTF,TGTGCCAGCAGTGAAGCCCCAGGCGAAGCCTATGGCTACACCTTC
NA,TRBV5-1,NA,TRBJ1-1,CASSLDPSQVPEAFF,TGCGCCAGCAGCTTGGATCCTTCGCAGGTCCCCGAAGCTTTCTTT
NA,TRBV11-2,TRBD1,TRBJ2-7,CASSLAVFIGQGASEQYF,TGTGCCAGCAGCTTAGCCGTATTTATAGGACAGGGGGCTTCCGAGCAGTACTTC
NA,TRBV6-1,NA,TRBJ1-5,CASSDRTGRANQPQHF,TGTGCCAGCAGTGACCGAACAGGGAGGGCTAATCAGCCCCAGCATTTT
NA,TRBV11-2,TRBD2,TRBJ2-7,CASSSFGLAVDEQYF,TGTGCCAGCAGCTCTTTTGGACTAGCTGTCGACGAGCAGTACTTC
NA,TRBV9,NA,TRBJ2-7,CASSVGLPPYEQYF,TGTGCCAGCAGCGTAGGGCTGCCCCCCTACGAGCAGTACTTC
NA,TRBV6-5,NA,TRBJ1-2,CASRKTGSTNYGYTF,TGTGCCAGCAGAAAAACAGGGAGTACTAACTATGGCTACACCTTC
NA,TRBV7-2,TRBD1,TRBJ1-6,CASSRDDRDSNSPLHF,TGTGCCAGCAGCCGGGATGACCGGGACAGCAATTCACCCCTCCACTTT
NA,TRBV2,TRBD1,TRBJ1-1,CASSDPGLRGLNTEAFF,TGTGCCAGCAGTGATCCTGGGCTCAGGGGGCTGAACACTGAAGCTTTCTTT
NA,TRBV5-1,NA,TRBJ1-2,CASRKGVEGYTF,TGCGCCAGCAGGAAGGGGGTCGAAGGCTACACCTTC
NA,TRBV3-1/TRBV3-2,NA,TRBJ1-2,CASSQGAGDNYGYTF,TGTGCCAGCAGCCAAGGGGCAGGGGATAACTATGGCTACACCTTC
NA,TRBV5-1,NA,TRBJ1-3,CASSSAGSGNTIYF,TGCGCCAGCAGCTCCGCAGGCTCTGGAAACACCATATATTTT
NA,TRBV6-5,NA,TRBJ1-1,CASSKIQADTEAFF,TGTGCCAGCAGTAAAATACAGGCGGACACTGAAGCTTTCTTT
once,TRBV21-1,NA,TRBJ2-4,CASSKKVALGTSHDKNIQYF,NA
NA,TRBV19,NA,TRBJ1-1,CASRQGATTEAFF,TGTGCCAGTAGACAGGGTGCGACCACTGAAGCTTTCTTT
NA,TRBV3-1/TRBV3-2,TRBD1,TRBJ2-4,CASSLGGQGATKNIQYF,TGTGCCAGCAGCCTCGGGGGTCAGGGGGCAACCAAAAACATTCAGTACTTC
NA,TRBV9,NA,TRBJ1-3,CASSAQGSGNTIYF,TGTGCCAGCAGCGCCCAGGGCTCTGGAAACACCATATATTTT
NA,TRBV11-2,NA,TRBJ1-1,CASSLAGNAFF,TGTGCCAGCAGCTTAGCGGGGAACGCTTTCTTT
NA,TRBV27,TRBD1,TRBJ1-2,CASKWGQGDGYTF,TGTGCCAGCAAATGGGGACAGGGGGATGGCTACACCTTC
NA,TRBV11-2,TRBD2,TRBJ2-1,CASSLRGASGAHEQFF,TGTGCCAGCAGCCTAAGAGGGGCTAGCGGGGCACATGAGCAGTTCTTC
NA,TRBV27,NA,TRBJ1-1,CASSFSGGLNTEAFF,TGTGCCAGCAGTTTTTCGGGAGGCTTGAACACTGAAGCTTTCTTT
NA,TRBV4-1,TRBD1,TRBJ1-1,CASSPLTGGNTEAFF,TGCGCCAGCAGCCCGCTGACAGGGGGGAACACTGAAGCTTTCTTT
NA,TRBV29-1,NA,TRBJ1-1,CSVEEGGLLAEAFF,TGCAGCGTTGAAGAAGGCGGGCTACTTGCTGAAGCTTTCTTT
once,TRBV5-1,NA,TRBJ1-5,CASSLGPGGNQPQHF,TGCGCCAGCAGCTTAGGACCCGGGGGCAATCAGCCCCAGCATTTT
NA,TRBV6-5,TRBD2,TRBJ2-7,CASSSGGVWYEQYF,TGTGCCAGCAGCTCCGGGGGGGTTTGGTACGAGCAGTACTTC
NA,TRBV6-5,NA,TRBJ1-5,CASSGLRGGNQPQHF,TGTGCCAGCAGCGGACTCAGGGGAGGGAATCAGCCCCAGCATTTT
NA,TRBV12-3/TRBV12-4,TRBD1,TRBJ2-5,CASSEGQQETQYF,TGTGCCAGCAGTGAGGGACAGCAAGAGACCCAGTACTTC
NA,TRBV18,TRBD2,TRBJ2-1,CASSPGGGSYNEQFF,TGTGCCAGCTCACCAGGGGGGGGCTCCTACAATGAGCAGTTCTTC
NA,TRBV19,NA,TRBJ2-1,CASSIKKLHSYNEQFF,TGTGCCAGTAGTATAAAAAAACTCCACTCCTACAATGAGCAGTTCTTC
NA,TRBV11-2,TRBD2,TRBJ2-1,CASSLALGSGRRNEQFF,TGTGCCAGCAGCTTAGCCCTCGGGAGCGGGAGGCGCAATGAGCAGTTCTTC
NA,TRBV9,NA,TRBJ1-1,CASTPGSGTEAFF,TGTGCCTCCACTCCCGGGTCCGGCACTGAAGCTTTCTTT
NA,TRBV5-1,NA,TRBJ1-4,CASRFRSTNEKLFF,TGCGCCAGCAGGTTCAGATCAACTAATGAAAAACTGTTTTTT
NA,TRBV10-3,NA,TRBJ2-1,CAIVAENNEQFF,TGTGCCATCGTAGCGGAGAACAATGAGCAGTTCTTC
NA,TRBV27,TRBD1,TRBJ1-1,CASSRYGTDMNTEAFF,TGTGCCAGCAGTAGATACGGGACAGACATGAACACTGAAGCTTTCTTT
NA,TRBV6-5,TRBD1,TRBJ1-1,CASSYNRGQGNTEAFF,TGTGCCAGCAGTTACAACAGGGGGCAGGGGAACACTGAAGCTTTCTTT
NA,TRBV19,NA,TRBJ1-2,CASSIRAKLQTASNYGYTF,TGTGCCAGTAGTATTAGGGCCAAACTTCAGACAGCCTCCAACTATGGCTACACCTTC
NA,TRBV5-1,TRBD1,TRBJ2-7,CASSPQGSSYEQYF,TGCGCCAGCAGCCCACAGGGGAGTTCCTACGAGCAGTACTTC
NA,TRBV6-1,NA,TRBJ2-7,CASSEDGVYYEQYF,TGTGCCAGCAGTGAAGACGGGGTCTACTACGAGCAGTACTTC
NA,TRBV11-2,TRBD1,TRBJ2-3,CASSLDGDRGDTQYF,TGTGCCAGCAGCTTAGATGGGGACAGGGGGGATACGCAGTATTTT
NA,TRBV5-6,TRBD1,TRBJ1-5,CASSGTGGRQPQHF,TGTGCCAGCAGCGGGACAGGGGGCCGTCAGCCCCAGCATTTT